This note documents a single T cell receptor beta chain sequence. Trimming removed 2 bases at V and 0 bases at J, with 10 bases between. CDR3 length: 15 amino acids. Looked up from germline, CDR1 is MNHNY and CDR2 is SVGAGI (reference sequence). The data stem from a study of shared clonotypes between healthy human individuals. TCRdb keeps only in-frame clones here, not all; method: immunoSEQ multiplex PCR. The table records 2 million to 3 million clones, 85% to 95% of them present only once. The sequence was obtained from a young man in good health. Input material: naive CD4+ T cells sorted from blood. Subset noted: CD45RA+ positively selected. The chain is built from TRBV6-6 and TRBJ1-1, with TRBD1 as a possible D gene (6 bases). The CDR3 DNA reads as TGTGCCAGCAGTTACGGGGGGCAATTGAACACTGAAGCTTTCTTT. Translating gives CASSYGGQLNTEAFF.